This TCR beta chain was identified during a study of OX40 agonist ivuxolimab in advanced cancers. Across the whole study: The group had a mean age of approximately 60 years, ranged from roughly 23 to 85, and was 80% to 90% male. Study-level results: Also showing low normalized T-cell clonal expansion were some of the nonresponders. Doses of 0.1 to 3.0 mg/kg were accompanied by clonal expansion of CD4+ and CD8+ blood T cells by week 6.

The timepoints at which blood was sampled were baseline, cycle 4 day 1, and cycle 7 day 1. As regards this clone: Antigen: not known.

Assay: immunoSEQ multiplex PCR; the TCRdb copy retains only in-frame clones and omits some. The repertoire has about 53,000 clones, roughly 84% of them found once; the top ten carry approximately 4.6%. This CDR3 is built from 12 residues. Germline values: CDR1 MDHEN, CDR2 SYDVKM. With 2 bases removed from V and 6 bases from J, the gap between germline ends came to 6 bases. The sample consisted of CD4+ or CD8+ T cells sorted from blood, taken in a trial of the OX40 agonist ivuxolimab. The chain is built from TRBV28 and TRBJ2-3; D not certain. The clonotype was recovered from an adult with an advanced solid tumor such as melanoma, head and neck, liver or kidney cancer. This chain's CDR3 is CASSLITDTQYF. The CDR3 nucleotides read TGTGCCAGCAGTTTAATCACTGATACGCAGTATTTT.